The TCR beta chain described here comes from a study of T cell clones after liver transplantation. Study at large: Liver transplant recipients had immunosuppression withdrawal attempted within 2 years. TCRbeta sequencing after a pre-transplant mixed lymphocyte reaction identified graft-donor-reactive clones, later tracked in post-transplant blood. Three of eight recipients were HCV-positive; others had non-autoimmune, non-viral indications.

This CDR3 contains 13 residues. Germline values: CDR1 SGHNT, CDR2 YENEEA. V lost 0 bases and J 8 bases, leaving 9 bases between the germline ends. The repertoire was sequenced with immunoSEQ multiplex PCR; TCRdb's copy has only in-frame clones and lacks some. Here the sample spans some 70,000 clones, 80% being singletons. Study-level findings and limits: Conclusions were preliminary, with small, heterogeneous patient groups.

On this clone itself: What it recognizes is unknown.

The clonotype was recovered from a human donor who received a liver transplant. This chain joins TRBV11-3 and TRBJ2-3; perhaps TRBD2 as D (5 bases). The sample was CD4+ T cells from blood, taken before liver transplant. The CDR3 region has the DNA TGTGCCAGCAGCTTAGATCTCGAGGGTACGCAGTATTTT. Translated, it gives CASSLDLEGTQYF.